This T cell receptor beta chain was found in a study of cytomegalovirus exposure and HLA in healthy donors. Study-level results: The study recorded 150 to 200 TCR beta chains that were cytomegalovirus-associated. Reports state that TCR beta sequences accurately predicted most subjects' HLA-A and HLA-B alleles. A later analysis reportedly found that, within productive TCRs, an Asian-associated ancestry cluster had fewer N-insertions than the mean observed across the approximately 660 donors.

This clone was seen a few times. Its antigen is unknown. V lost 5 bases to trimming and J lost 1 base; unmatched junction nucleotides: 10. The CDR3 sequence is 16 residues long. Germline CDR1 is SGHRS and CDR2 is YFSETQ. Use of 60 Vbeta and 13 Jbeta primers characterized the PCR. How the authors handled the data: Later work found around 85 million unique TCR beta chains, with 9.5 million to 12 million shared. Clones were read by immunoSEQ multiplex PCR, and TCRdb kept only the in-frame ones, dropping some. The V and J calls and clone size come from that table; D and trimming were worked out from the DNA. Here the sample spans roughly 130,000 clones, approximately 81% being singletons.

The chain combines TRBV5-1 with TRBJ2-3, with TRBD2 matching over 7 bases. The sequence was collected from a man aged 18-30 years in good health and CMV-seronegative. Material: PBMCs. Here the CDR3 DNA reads TGCGCCAGCAGTGCGGGAGATTTTGGGGGCACAGATACGCAGTATTTT. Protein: CASSAGDFGGTDTQYF.